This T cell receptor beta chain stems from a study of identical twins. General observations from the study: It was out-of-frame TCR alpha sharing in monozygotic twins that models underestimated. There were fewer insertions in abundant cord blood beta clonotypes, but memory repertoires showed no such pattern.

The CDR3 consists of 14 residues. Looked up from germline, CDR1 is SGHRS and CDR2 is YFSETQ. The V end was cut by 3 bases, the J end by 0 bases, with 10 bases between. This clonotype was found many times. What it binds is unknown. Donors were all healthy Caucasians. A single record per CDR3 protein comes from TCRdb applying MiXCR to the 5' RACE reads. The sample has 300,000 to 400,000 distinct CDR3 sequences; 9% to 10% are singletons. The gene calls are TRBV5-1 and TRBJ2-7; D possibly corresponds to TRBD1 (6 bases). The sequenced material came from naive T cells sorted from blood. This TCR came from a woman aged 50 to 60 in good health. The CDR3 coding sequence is TGCGCCAGCAGCTCATGGACAGACTCCTACGAGCAGTACTTC. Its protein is CASSSWTDSYEQYF.